The 12 T cell receptor beta chains below were found in one sample sequenced in a study of T cell responses to AZD1222 COVID-19 vaccine. Data came from immunoSEQ multiplex PCR; TCRdb stores just in-frame clones and leaves some out. The table lists about 130,000 clones, roughly 92% of them singletons. The sample in question was peripheral blood, obtained 28 days after the second AZD1222 dose. The receptors shown here come from an adult who received the AZD1222 COVID-19 vaccine.

This clone has a handful of counts. The chain joins TRBV9 to TRBJ2-3, with TRBD2 identical over 9 bases. V gave up 3 bases and J gave up 0 bases; unmatched junction bases: 11. Germline values: CDR1 SGDLS, CDR2 YYNGEE. The CDR3 length is 18 residues. The CDR3 region is CASSGSSGTTLSTDTQYF. CDR3 nucleotide sequence: TGTGCCAGCAGCGGCTCTAGCGGGACGACCCTAAGCACAGATACGCAGTATTTT. Based on the CDR3 plus reference TRBV9 and TRBJ2-3, the full variable domain is DSGVTQTPKHLITATGQRVTLRCSPRSGDLSVYWYQQSLDQGLQFLIQYYNGEERAKGNILERFSAQQFPDLHSELNLSSLELGDSALYFCASSGSSGTTLSTDTQYFGPGTRLTVL.

The chain carries TRBV28 and TRBJ2-1; D may correspond to TRBD1 or TRBD2 (6 bases each). Looked up from germline, CDR1 is MDHEN and CDR2 is SYDVKM. Trimming took off 5 bases at V and 3 bases at J, with 14 bases between the two ends. The CDR3 is 15 residues long. The CDR3 protein is CASSPGGTIYNEQFF. DNA of the CDR3: TGTGCCAGCAGTCCGGGCGGGACAATCTACAATGAGCAGTTCTTC.

The chain couples TRBV19 to TRBJ1-5; D gene ambiguous. The V gene lost 6 bases and the J gene lost 1 base, with 4 bases spanning the gap. In germline, CDR1 is LNHDA, CDR2 SQIVND (reference sequence). This CDR3 comprises 12 residues. The CDR3 sequence is CASRYSNQPQHF. Written as DNA, the CDR3 is TGTGCCAGTAGGTACAGCAATCAGCCCCAGCATTTT.

The chain combines TRBV6-5 with TRBJ1-1, with 7 bases fitting TRBD1. Germline lookup yields CDR1 MNHEY and CDR2 SVGAGI. The CDR3 consists of 13 residues. Germline trimming cut 6 bases from V and 2 bases from J; bases unmatched to any gene: 3. CDR3 DNA: TGTGCCAGCAGACGGGACAGAAACACTGAAGCTTTCTTT. Protein sequence: CASRRDRNTEAFF.

The rearrangement uses TRBV20-1 and TRBJ1-1; no definite D call. The CDR3 covers 10 residues. CDR1 is DFQATT, CDR2 SNEGSKA, per germline (reference sequence). V lost 7 bases and J lost 3, with 6 bases in between. CDR3 bases: TGCAGTGTGGGCGACACTGAAGCTTTCTTT. This encodes CSVGDTEAFF.

The V call is TRBV6-5, the J call TRBJ1-1; no clear D gene. The CDR3 consists of 15 residues. Germline assignment: CDR1 MNHEY and CDR2 SVGAGI. Trimming took 0 bases from V and 0 from J, leaving 8 bases between them. CDR3 nucleotide sequence: TGTGCCAGCAGTTACTCGATTGGGATGAACACTGAAGCTTTCTTT. Translation: CASSYSIGMNTEAFF.

V is TRBV27 and J is TRBJ2-1, with D tentatively TRBD1 (5 bases). Germline CDR1 and CDR2: MNHEY and SMNVEV (reference sequence). The CDR3 runs 17 residues. V was trimmed by 5 bases and J by 8 bases, leaving 25 bases between them. DNA of the CDR3: TGTGCCAGCAGTCCCTCCCAGGGTGAGACCCCGTTGGATGAGCAGTTCTTC. Protein: CASSPSQGETPLDEQFF.

The chain recombines TRBV28 with TRBJ1-4; D remains ambiguous. CDR3 size: 13 residues. The germline CDR1 and CDR2 sequences are MDHEN and SYDVKM. The germline V and J ends were trimmed by 5 bases and 0 bases, with 4 bases remaining between them. The CDR3 region is CASSTTTNEKLFF. DNA of the CDR3: TGTGCCAGCAGTACCACAACTAATGAAAAACTGTTTTTT.

V gene TRBV7-3 combines with J gene TRBJ1-3; a possible D gene is TRBD1 (5 bases). CDR1 and CDR2 (germline): SGHTA, FQGTGA. The V end was cut by 1 base, the J end by 9 bases, with 13 bases between. The CDR3 is 14 residues long. CDR3 amino acids: CASSLNGGSGTIYF. The DNA of the CDR3 is TGTGCCAGCAGCTTAAATGGGGGAAGCGGCACCATATATTTT.

The chain couples TRBV7-2 to TRBJ1-2; the match to TRBD1 covers 8 bases. The CDR3 extends over 15 amino acids. Germline V gene data show CDR1 as SGHTA and CDR2 as FQGNSA. Trimming removed 0 bases from V and 7 bases from J; junction bases left unmatched: 7. The CDR3 is CASSLAGQGRGGYTF. CDR3 nucleotide sequence: TGTGCCAGCAGCTTAGCTGGACAGGGCCGGGGTGGCTACACCTTC. The whole variable domain, filled in from reference TRBV7-2 and TRBJ1-2, reads GAGVSQSPSNKVTEKGKDVELRCDPISGHTALYWYRQSLGQGLEFLIYFQGNSAPDKSGLPSDRFSAERTGGSVSTLTIQRTQQEDSAVYLCASSLAGQGRGGYTFGSGTRLTVV.

The rearrangement uses TRBV28 and TRBJ1-2, with unresolved D. The V gene's germline CDR1 is MDHEN and CDR2 SYDVKM. The length of the CDR3 is 12 residues. V dropped 5 bases and J dropped 6 bases, with 10 bases sitting between them. CDR3 DNA sequence: TGTGCCAGCAGTCCTACGGGCGATGGCTACACCTTC. Its protein is CASSPTGDGYTF.

The chain recombines TRBV4-3 with TRBJ1-4; D is undetermined. Trimming removed 4 bases at V and 1 base at J, with 7 bases between. CDR3 length equals 14 residues. CDR1 and CDR2 (germline): LGHNA, YSLEER. CDR3 DNA: TGCGCCAGCAGCCTGCGGGGAACTAATGAAAAACTGTTTTTT. Its translation is CASSLRGTNEKLFF.